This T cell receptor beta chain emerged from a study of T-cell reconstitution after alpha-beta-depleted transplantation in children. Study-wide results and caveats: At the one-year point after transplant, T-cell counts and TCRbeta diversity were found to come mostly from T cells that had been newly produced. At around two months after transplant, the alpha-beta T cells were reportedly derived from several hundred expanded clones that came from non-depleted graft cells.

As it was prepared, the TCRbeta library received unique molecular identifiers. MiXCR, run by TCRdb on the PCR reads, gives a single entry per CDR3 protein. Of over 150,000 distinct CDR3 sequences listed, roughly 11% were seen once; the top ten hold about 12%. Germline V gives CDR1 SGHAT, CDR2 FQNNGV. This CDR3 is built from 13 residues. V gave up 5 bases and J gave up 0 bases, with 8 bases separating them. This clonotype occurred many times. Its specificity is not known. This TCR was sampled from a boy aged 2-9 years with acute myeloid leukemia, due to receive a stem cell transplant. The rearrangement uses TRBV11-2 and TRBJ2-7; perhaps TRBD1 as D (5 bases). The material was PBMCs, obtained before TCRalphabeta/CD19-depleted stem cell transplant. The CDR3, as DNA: TGTGCCAGCAGCCCGGACAACTCCTACGAGCAGTACTTC. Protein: CASSPDNSYEQYF.